A selection of T cell receptor beta chains follows, all from one sample in a study of blood T cell repertoires in COVID-19. Libraries were prepared by immunoSEQ multiplex PCR; TCRdb keeps only in-frame clonotypes and omits some of them. This table has about 150,000 clones, 91% appearing once. Sequencing was performed on peripheral blood. The receptors originated from a man aged 45-65 years with acute or convalescent COVID-19. The conserved cysteine and the conserved F or W are not part of the CDR3 here. The D gene is left open where the match is weak.

d_gene,len,v_gene,j_gene,CDR3aa
TRBD1,12,TRBV28,TRBJ1-3,ASSPQGDGNTIY
NA,10,TRBV7-2,TRBJ1-1,ASSSDTPRPF
NA,13,TRBV9,TRBJ1-3,ASTQQGNSGNTIY
TRBD2,13,TRBV10-3,TRBJ2-2,AIDSGRGSTGELF
TRBD1,12,TRBV3-1/TRBV3-2,TRBJ2-7,ASSQYRGPYEQY
TRBD1,14,TRBV4-3,TRBJ2-1,ASSQDRTGTHNEQF
NA,13,TRBV21-1,TRBJ2-5,ASSKLAPRGETQY
NA,14,TRBV4-3,TRBJ1-6,ASSQDRGIMGSPLH
NA,10,TRBV5-1,TRBJ2-7,ASSSDTYEQY
NA,13,TRBV5-1,TRBJ2-2,ASSLVQGYTGELF
TRBD1,14,TRBV6-5,TRBJ1-5,ASSYPGGGSNQPQH
TRBD1,12,TRBV28,TRBJ1-6,ASRETGGNSPLH
TRBD1,13,TRBV5-1,TRBJ2-5,ASSTGTGLRETQY
NA,13,TRBV6-5,TRBJ1-5,ASTKVGQTNQPQH
TRBD1,13,TRBV30,TRBJ1-2,AWSETGASNYGYT
NA,10,TRBV7-9,TRBJ1-1,ASRKEEQEAF
NA,12,TRBV7-8,TRBJ1-3,ASSLGSLGNTIY
NA,13,TRBV11-2,TRBJ1-3,ASSLGAGSGNTIY
TRBD1,11,TRBV29-1,TRBJ2-5,SVGQAIQETQY
TRBD1,11,TRBV7-2,TRBJ1-2,ASSPGTGNGYT
NA,12,TRBV19,TRBJ1-4,ASSIRQGSEKLF
NA,14,TRBV5-1,TRBJ1-1,ASSYHFDRPNTEAF
TRBD2,15,TRBV5-1,TRBJ2-5,ASSLGGLAGSQETQY
NA,13,TRBV11-2,TRBJ1-1,ASSPSGTGNTEAF
TRBD1,12,TRBV11-3,TRBJ2-5,ASSLGGQQETQY
TRBD1,14,TRBV29-1,TRBJ2-2,SVELRTGGNTGELF
TRBD2,14,TRBV9,TRBJ2-7,ASSKGGLAGSYEQY
NA,12,TRBV5-1,TRBJ2-2,ASSLELNTGELF
NA,17,TRBV4-3,TRBJ2-1,ASSQDVPGVGGPNNEQF
TRBD2,14,TRBV9,TRBJ2-3,ASSKRTSGGLDTQY
NA,11,TRBV5-1,TRBJ2-2,ASSSGQRVELF
TRBD2,15,TRBV2,TRBJ2-3,ASSEETGTSGGDTQY
NA,10,TRBV6-5,TRBJ2-5,ASRRADRTQY
NA,10,TRBV28,TRBJ1-2,ASKGVNYGYT
NA,15,TRBV19,TRBJ1-1,ASSIDPGVVYNTEAF
TRBD1,15,TRBV18,TRBJ1-1,ASSPQGGQGMNTEAF
NA,12,TRBV6-5,TRBJ2-7,ASSPNDRSYEQY
NA,13,TRBV10-3,TRBJ1-1,AISIGVGMNTEAF
NA,12,TRBV5-1,TRBJ2-7,ASSLVTGSYEQY
TRBD1,12,TRBV3-1/TRBV3-2,TRBJ1-1,ASRRTGERTEAF
TRBD1,12,TRBV5-1,TRBJ1-2,ASSPGQPNYGYT
NA,12,TRBV28,TRBJ1-6,ASSRTAYNSPLH